The 2 T cell receptor beta chains presented below share a single source sample, sequenced in a study of cytomegalovirus exposure and HLA in healthy donors (dated by TCRdb to 2016 to 2017). The library was produced with the immunoSEQ multiplex PCR assay. The multiplex PCR relied on a mix of 60 forward primers for TCR Vbeta segments and 13 reverse primers for TCR Jbeta segments. TCRdb stores this immuneACCESS table with in-frame sequences only. Part of the clones is absent; in the studies checked, under half of the shortfall reflects unresolved V genes, and no reason is known for the rest. The sample contains under 250,000 clones, roughly 85% of them found a single time. Of the sample, under 4.5% falls within the top ten clones. The specimen was PBMCs. Every receptor here comes from a woman aged 25 to 39 in good health and CMV-seropositive.

V usage is TRBV10-1 and J usage is TRBJ2-1, with 13 positions matching TRBD2. The germline V gene has CDR1 WNHNN and CDR2 SYGVQD (reference sequence). The CDR3 has 18 residues. With V trimmed by 5 bases and J by 6 bases, 13 bases remained unmatched. CDR3 bases: TGCGCCAGCAGTCCCCTCTCGTCGGGGACTAGCGGGACCAATGAGCAGTTCTTC. This gives the protein CASSPLSSGTSGTNEQFF.

J is TRBJ1-5 and V is TRBV19; D unresolved. Trimming shortened V by 3 bases and J by 4 bases, and 7 bases separated the two germline ends. The germline V gene has CDR1 LNHDA and CDR2 SQIVND (reference sequence). The CDR3 extends over 13 amino acids. The CDR3 DNA reads TGTGCCAGTAGTATGTCCCCAAATCAGCCCCAGCATTTT. Its protein is CASSMSPNQPQHF.